The clone carrying this T cell receptor (beta chain) has just a few counts. TCRdb re-called the 5' RACE reads with MiXCR, one entry per CDR3 protein. Here the sample spans 85,000 to 100,000 distinct CDR3 sequences, about 11% being singletons. This sample is drawn from a study of early T cells in non-severe SARS-CoV-2 infection. The sequence derives from an adult who was a healthcare worker with PCR-confirmed SARS-CoV-2 infection or an uninfected control (not recorded which). The sequenced sample consisted of whole blood.

The CDR3 loop is CASSYSTTGAGNTIYF. CDR3 coding DNA: TGTGCCAGCAGTTACTCAACGACAGGGGCTGGAAACACCATATATTTT. The chain couples TRBV6-5 to TRBJ1-3; 8 bases are shared with TRBD1. This CDR3 spans 16 amino acids. Germline trimming cut 0 bases from V and 2 bases from J; bases unmatched to any gene: 3. Germline CDR1 is MNHEY and CDR2 is SVGAGI.